This TCR beta chain was recorded in a study of T cells of healthy individuals. This clonotype turned up a few times. TCRdb redid the calling of the 5' RACE reads with MiXCR, one entry per CDR3 protein. This table holds 95,000 to 100,000 distinct CDR3 sequences, 17% found once. V lost 4 bases to trimming and J lost 5 bases; unmatched junction nucleotides: 8. This CDR3 contains 16 residues. From germline, CDR1 is MNHEY and CDR2 SVGEGT. This sequence was found in a human donor in good health. The V call is TRBV6-2 or TRBV6-3, the J call TRBJ2-2; 9 positions match TRBD2. The CDR3 spells CASSWGAGGRTGELFF. CDR3 coding DNA: TGTGCCAGCAGTTGGGGAGCGGGGGGCCGGACCGGGGAGCTGTTTTTT.